Each of the 7 T cell receptor beta chains below was sequenced from the same sample in a study of T cells in Graves' hyperthyroidism and ophthalmopathy. RNA transcripts provided the source from which TCR beta CDR3 regions were amplified. Initially, a first-round RT-PCR of the TCR CDR3 employed the HTBI primer set. TCRdb re-called the multiplex PCR reads with MiXCR, one entry per CDR3 protein. The table has hundreds of thousands of distinct CDR3 sequences, over 12% seen once. The sequenced sample consisted of blood. Source of these receptors: a man in his fifties with Graves' ophthalmopathy.

Many counts were recorded for this clonotype. The chain couples TRBV3-1 to TRBJ2-6, with 7 positions matching TRBD2. This CDR3 is built from 15 residues. The V gene end was trimmed by 9 bases and the J gene end by 2 bases; junction bases not matched to a gene: 7. In germline, CDR1 is LGHDT, CDR2 YNNKEL (reference sequence). The CDR3 spells CASHFLAAGANVLTF. For the CDR3, the DNA is TGTGCCAGTCATTTCCTAGCGGCTGGGGCCAACGTCCTGACTTTC. Looking up the rest from reference TRBV3-1 and TRBJ2-6 gives the full variable domain: DTAVSQTPKYLVTQMGNDKSIKCEQNLGHDTMYWYKQDSKKFLKIMFSYNNKELIINETVPNRFSPKSPDKAHLNLHINSLELGDSAVYFCASHFLAAGANVLTFGAGSRLTVL.

This clonotype was detected ten times or more. The gene calls are TRBV5-1 and TRBJ2-7, with TRBD1 as a possible D gene (7 bases). Germline V lookup: CDR1 SGHRS, CDR2 YFSETQ. This CDR3 contains 14 residues. V was trimmed by 1 base and J by 4 bases, leaving 12 bases between them. The CDR3 nucleotides read TGCGCCAGCAGCTTGCTCAGGGGGGAGTACGAGCAGTACTTC. Translation: CASSLLRGEYEQYF.

The chain uses TRBV27 and TRBJ2-7; TRBD1 agrees at 7 bases. In germline, CDR1 is MNHEY, CDR2 SMNVEV (reference sequence). Trimming at V came to 4 bases and at J to 2 bases, leaving 8 bases not matched to a gene. This CDR3 region has 15 residues. The chain's CDR3 is CASSSPGQLPYEQYF. DNA for the CDR3: TGTGCCAGCAGTTCACCGGGACAGCTCCCCTACGAGCAGTACTTC.

There are many counts of this clonotype. The chain uses TRBV20-1 and TRBJ1-2; D is uncertain. Germline CDR1 DFQATT, CDR2 SNEGSKA (reference sequence). The CDR3 is made up of 12 amino acids. The ends were cut back, 6 bases at V and 1 base at J, with 9 bases in the middle. This CDR3 is CSAIDGNYGYTF. CDR3 nucleotides: TGCAGTGCCATCGACGGTAACTATGGCTACACCTTC.

The chain employs TRBV5-4 and TRBJ2-1; 9 nucleotides line up with TRBD2. CDR3 size: 15 residues. J lost 5 bases, V lost 1 base, and 4 bases had no gene match. Germline loops: CDR1 SGHNT, CDR2 YYREEE (reference sequence). CDR3 nucleotides: TGTGCCAGCAGCTTGTGGGCTAGCGGGAACAATGAGCAGTTCTTC. It translates to CASSLWASGNNEQFF.

In its sample, this clonotype was seen many times. The chain is built from TRBV28 and TRBJ2-3; 8 bases are a match to TRBD2. Looked up from germline, CDR1 is MDHEN and CDR2 is SYDVKM. This CDR3 spans 16 amino acids. J lost 0 bases, V lost 4 bases, and 6 bases had no gene match. CDR3 residues: CASSSLAGTSTDTQYF. CDR3 DNA: TGTGCCAGCAGTTCGTTAGCGGGAACTAGCACAGATACGCAGTATTTT.

The chain employs TRBV29-1 and TRBJ2-7; D gene ambiguous. Trimming removed 4 bases from V and 4 bases from J, with 11 bases in between. CDR3 size: 12 residues. CDR1 and CDR2 from the germline V gene are SQVTM and ANQGSEA. Written as DNA, the CDR3 is TGCAGCGTTGGATCGGGCCAGTACGAGCAGTACTTC. Residues: CSVGSGQYEQYF.